This T cell receptor (beta chain) originates from a study of graft-versus-host responses after intestinal transplantation. About the study: In this cohort, recipients had multivisceral, liver-intestinal, or isolated intestinal transplants. Every transplant recipient was induced with anti-thymocyte globulin, then maintained on tacrolimus and steroids for two to four years.

Note on this clone: Antigen unknown.

Findings of the study overall: High graft-versus-host to host-versus-graft clonal ratios were seen in allografts of patients with graft-donor T cell macrochimerism. Declines in HvG clones occurring early post-transplant were associated with peak circulating GvH clone levels.

Unmatched junction bases numbered 11, after V lost 6 bases and J lost 8 bases. CDR1 is MNHEY, CDR2 SVGAGI, per germline. The CDR3 spans 15 residues. Assay used: immunoSEQ multiplex PCR; TCRdb lists only in-frame clones, some missing. The sample records 25,000 to 35,000 clones, about 80% being singletons. Material: unstimulated CD8+ T cells sorted from spleen or lymph node cells, obtained before intestinal transplant. This chain connects TRBV6-5 to TRBJ2-1, with TRBD2 identical over 9 bases. The sequence was obtained from a human donor who received an intestinal transplant. CDR3 coding DNA: TGTGCCAGCAGCCTAAGGGCGGGAGGGCCGCATGAGCAGTTCTTC. Translated, it gives CASSLRAGGPHEQFF.